The 29 T cell receptor beta chains given below trace back to one sample, sequenced in a study of blood T cell repertoires in COVID-19. Some clones are missing from TCRdb's copy, which holds only in-frame ones; the method was immunoSEQ multiplex PCR. In the table there are 140,000 to 150,000 clones, approximately 87% of which are singletons. The material sequenced was peripheral blood. The receptors here all came from a man older than 75 with acute or convalescent COVID-19.

The chain recombines TRBV3-1 (or the pseudogene TRBV3-2) with TRBJ2-3, with 8 bases aligning to TRBD2. Unmatched junction bases numbered 6, after V lost 4 bases and J lost 3 bases. Germline-derived CDR1 and CDR2 are LGHDT and YNNKEL (reference sequence). The CDR3 length is 15 residues. DNA of the CDR3: TGTGCCAGCAGCCCCGGGGGGGCGGAGACAGATACGCAGTATTTT. Its translation: CASSPGGAETDTQYF.

This chain joins TRBV29-1 and TRBJ1-1, with D tentatively TRBD1 (6 bases). CDR1 SQVTM and CDR2 ANQGSEA come from the germline V gene. This CDR3 is built from 12 residues. Trimming removed 4 bases at V and 4 bases at J, with 10 bases between. DNA for the CDR3: TGCAGCGTTGTTACAGGGATCACTGAAGCTTTCTTT. This gives the protein CSVVTGITEAFF.

The CDR3 sequence is CASSLDRGGGYTF. The DNA of the CDR3 is TGTGCCAGCAGCCTGGACAGGGGAGGAGGCTACACCTTC. The J gene is TRBJ1-2, the V gene TRBV5-4; 9 bases map to TRBD1. The CDR3 loop spans 13 amino acids. CDR1 and CDR2 (germline): SGHNT, YYREEE (reference sequence). J lost 8 bases, V lost 4 bases, and 6 bases had no gene match.

The chain couples TRBV18 to TRBJ2-7; TRBD2 aligns across 14 bases. The trim removed 1 base at V and 3 bases at J, leaving 5 bases unmatched. This CDR3 spans 17 amino acids. Germline values: CDR1 KGHSH, CDR2 LQKENI. The CDR3 nucleotides are TGTGCCAGCTCACCACGAACCGGGACTAGCGGGAGCTACGAGCAGTACTTC. Translation: CASSPRTGTSGSYEQYF.

The chain uses TRBV10-2 and TRBJ2-3, with TRBD1 as a possible D gene (6 bases). V dropped 4 bases and J dropped 5 bases, with 13 bases sitting between them. The CDR3 consists of 14 residues. The germline V gene has CDR1 WSHSY and CDR2 SAAADI. The CDR3 region is CASSVRGNGDTQYF. Here the CDR3 DNA reads TGCGCCAGCAGTGTCAGGGGAAACGGAGATACGCAGTATTTT.

Points on this clone: Relative to the germline gene, one junction end is altered; a read error may explain this. This chain links TRBV7-2 with TRBJ2-3; tentative D call: TRBD2 (5 bases). Germline-derived CDR1 and CDR2 are SGHTA and FQGNSA. This CDR3 has 13 amino acids. CDR3 coding DNA: TGTGCCAGCAGCTTAGCGGGGAGCGATTTGAAGGCTTTT. It encodes CASSLAGSDLKAF.

The table lists this clone with a count of one. The chain has TRBV18 and TRBJ1-4; TRBD1 matches 8 bases. The length of the CDR3 is 13 residues. J lost 8 bases, V lost 8 bases, and 7 bases had no gene match. Germline V gene lookup returns CDR1 KGHSH and CDR2 LQKENI. The CDR3 nucleotides are TGTGCCAGCACCCGGGACAGGAACGAAAAACTGTTTTTT. Translated: CASTRDRNEKLFF.

V and J are TRBV14 and TRBJ2-5; D possibly corresponds to TRBD2 (6 bases). From germline, CDR1 is SGHDN and CDR2 FVKESK. Between the trimmed V and J ends, which lost 4 bases and 3 bases, there was a span of 18 bases. The CDR3 totals 16 residues. This CDR3 reads CASSLLGWGGEETQYF. The CDR3 bases are TGTGCCAGCAGCCTTTTGGGCTGGGGCGGGGAAGAGACCCAGTACTTC.

J is TRBJ2-3 and V is TRBV11-3; 7 bases are a match to TRBD1. V lost 5 bases to trimming and J lost 6 bases; unmatched junction nucleotides: 8. Germline V gene lookup returns CDR1 SGHNT and CDR2 YENEEA. CDR3 size: 14 residues. The CDR3 reads CASSQTGMEDTQYF. CDR3 sequence (DNA): TGTGCCAGCAGCCAGACAGGGATGGAGGATACGCAGTATTTT.

This rearrangement joins TRBV28 to TRBJ1-6; no definite D call. The CDR3 sequence is 12 residues long. The germline CDR1 and CDR2 sequences are MDHEN and SYDVKM. V dropped 2 bases and J dropped 10 bases, with 6 bases sitting between them. The CDR3 DNA reads as TGTGCCAGCAGTTTAGTGGAGTCACCCCTCCACTTT. Its protein is CASSLVESPLHF. Drawing the rest from reference TRBV28 and TRBJ1-6, the complete variable domain is DVKVTQSSRYLVKRTGEKVFLECVQDMDHENMFWYRQDPGLGLRLIYFSYDVKMKEKGDIPEGYSVSREKKERFSLILESASTNQTSMYLCASSLVESPLHFGNGTRLTVT.

The genes are TRBV5-1 and TRBJ2-1; 14 nucleotides agree with TRBD2. There are 20 residues in the CDR3. The V gene's germline CDR1 is SGHRS and CDR2 YFSETQ. V gave up 2 bases and J gave up 0 bases; unmatched junction bases: 10. The CDR3 is CASSFNGLAGGFSSYNEQFF. The DNA of the CDR3 is TGCGCCAGCAGCTTCAACGGACTAGCGGGGGGATTTAGCTCCTACAATGAGCAGTTCTTC.

V gene TRBV18 combines with J gene TRBJ1-5, with D unclear. The CDR3 spans 13 residues. V was pared by 5 bases and J by 3 bases, with 8 bases between. Germline values: CDR1 KGHSH, CDR2 LQKENI. CDR3 bases: TGTGCCAGCTCAGCCGACTTCAATCAGCCCCAGCATTTT. This translates into CASSADFNQPQHF.

The chain joins TRBV2 to TRBJ2-3; TRBD1 agrees at 11 bases. V dropped 8 bases and J dropped 5; count of bases not matched to a gene: 9. CDR3 length: 15 amino acids. Per the germline V gene, CDR1 is SNHLY and CDR2 is FYNNEI. This CDR3 reads CASGGQGADGDTQYF. Here the CDR3 DNA reads TGTGCCAGCGGCGGACAGGGGGCTGACGGAGATACGCAGTATTTT.

This clone was seen a single time. The chain employs TRBV12-3 or TRBV12-4 and TRBJ1-4; 9 nucleotides align to TRBD1. After removal of 5 bases from V and 8 bases from J, the junction contained 3 bases not matched to a gene. The CDR3 loop spans 13 amino acids. CDR3 DNA sequence: TGTGCCAGCAGTACAGGGGGCAAGGAAAAACTGTTTTTT. Its translation: CASSTGGKEKLFF.

The chain couples TRBV2 to TRBJ2-3; D not certain. This CDR3 is built from 13 residues. The germline V and J ends were trimmed by 7 bases and 2 bases, with 10 bases remaining between them. CDR1 SNHLY and CDR2 FYNNEI come from the germline V gene. The CDR3 DNA reads as TGTGCCAGCAAGTGGGCAGTCACAGATACGCAGTATTTT. Translating gives CASKWAVTDTQYF.

This clone has a single count. This chain connects TRBV3-1 (or the pseudogene TRBV3-2) to TRBJ1-6, with D perhaps matching TRBD1 (5 bases). Germline loops: CDR1 LGHDT, CDR2 YNNKEL (reference sequence). V gave up 2 bases and J gave up 0 bases, with 8 bases separating them. This CDR3 has 16 residues. The CDR3 sequence is CASSQPGSSYNSPLHF. The CDR3 DNA reads as TGTGCCAGCAGCCAACCAGGGTCCTCCTATAATTCACCCCTCCACTTT.

The V call is TRBV6-6, the J call TRBJ2-1; the match to TRBD2 covers 8 bases. V shed 7 bases and J 4 bases; nucleotides not matched to a gene: 9. CDR3 length equals 15 residues. The germline gives CDR1 MNHNY, CDR2 SVGAGI (reference sequence). This chain's CDR3 is CASTPRGGQYNEQFF. In DNA, the CDR3 is TGTGCCAGCACCCCACGCGGGGGGCAGTACAATGAGCAGTTCTTC.

The rearrangement joins TRBV4-1 to TRBJ2-1; 13 positions agree with TRBD2. After removal of 5 bases from V and 4 bases from J, the junction contained 5 bases not matched to a gene. The germline V gene encodes CDR1 MGHRA and CDR2 YSYEKL. There are 16 residues in the CDR3. This chain's CDR3 is CASSEGLAGRYNEQFF. CDR3 nucleotide sequence: TGCGCCAGCAGCGAGGGACTAGCGGGAAGATACAATGAGCAGTTCTTC.

The CDR3 protein is CASSRKVIAAHNEQFF. The DNA of the CDR3 is TGTGCCAGCAGCCGCAAGGTGATAGCGGCTCACAATGAGCAGTTCTTC. The chain has TRBV5-6 and TRBJ2-1, with D tentatively TRBD2 (6 bases). Looked up from germline, CDR1 is SGHDT and CDR2 is YYEEEE. V was trimmed by 4 bases and J by 5 bases, leaving 19 bases between them. There are 16 residues in the CDR3.

V and J are TRBV28 and TRBJ1-3; 8 nucleotides agree with TRBD1. Germline-derived CDR1 and CDR2 are MDHEN and SYDVKM. The CDR3 totals 18 residues. The trim removed 0 bases at V and 1 base at J, leaving 8 bases unmatched. This CDR3 reads CASSLWSGTGGSGNTIYF. The CDR3 bases are TGTGCCAGCAGTTTATGGTCTGGGACAGGCGGTTCTGGAAACACCATATATTTT. Full variable domain (outside the CDR3, taken from reference TRBV28 and TRBJ1-3): DVKVTQSSRYLVKRTGEKVFLECVQDMDHENMFWYRQDPGLGLRLIYFSYDVKMKEKGDIPEGYSVSREKKERFSLILESASTNQTSMYLCASSLWSGTGGSGNTIYFGEGSWLTVV.

This clone showed up just once. The chain couples TRBV10-2 to TRBJ1-2; a possible D gene is TRBD1 (5 bases). Trimming took 3 bases from V and 8 from J, leaving 22 bases between them. CDR1 and CDR2 (germline): WSHSY, SAAADI. The length of the CDR3 is 16 residues. The CDR3 sequence is CASSDYRVGAGGGYTF. The DNA of the CDR3 is TGCGCCAGCAGTGACTATCGGGTAGGGGCCGGCGGCGGCTACACCTTC.

This rearrangement joins TRBV28 to TRBJ2-3, with 13 bases identical to TRBD2. There are 19 residues in the CDR3. Germline V gene lookup returns CDR1 MDHEN and CDR2 SYDVKM. Trimming removed 5 bases from V and 3 bases from J; junction bases left unmatched: 14. In DNA, the CDR3 is TGTGCCAGCAGTCAGACTAGCGGGAGGACAAACTTAAATACAGATACGCAGTATTTT. Translating it yields CASSQTSGRTNLNTDTQYF.

The gene calls are TRBV19 and TRBJ2-7, with 10 bases lining up with TRBD2. Unmatched junction bases numbered 22, after V lost 7 bases and J lost 7 bases. CDR1 is LNHDA, CDR2 SQIVND, per germline (reference sequence). The CDR3 runs to 18 residues. For the CDR3, the DNA is TGTGCCAGTAAGAGGGACAGGCGAGAGCGGGAGGGTAGATGGGAGCAGTACTTC. It encodes CASKRDRREREGRWEQYF.

This sequence joins TRBV15 and TRBJ2-3, with D possibly being TRBD2 (6 bases). The CDR3 is 16 residues long. The V gene's germline CDR1 is LNHNV and CDR2 YYDKDF (reference sequence). V was pared by 3 bases and J by 2 bases, with 15 bases between. The CDR3 DNA reads as TGTGCCACCAGCAGGGGACTCACCGTGGCCACAGATACGCAGTATTTT. This sequence encodes CATSRGLTVATDTQYF.

This clone was picked up one time. The chain links TRBV5-1 to TRBJ1-4; no clear D. V shed 3 bases and J shed 5 bases, with 14 bases lying between them. CDR1 is SGHRS, CDR2 YFSETQ, per germline. The CDR3 has 15 residues. The CDR3 DNA reads as TGCGCCAGCAGCTCCTCCGGACTGGCAAATGAAAAACTGTTTTTT. Translated: CASSSSGLANEKLFF. Full variable domain (outside the CDR3, taken from reference TRBV5-1 and TRBJ1-4): KAGVTQTPRYLIKTRGQQVTLSCSPISGHRSVSWYQQTPGQGLQFLFEYFSETQRNKGNFPGRFSGRQFSNSRSEMNVSTLELGDSALYLCASSSSGLANEKLFFGSGTQLSVL.

CDR3 loop: CATTGMGGNQPQHF. The CDR3 DNA is TGTGCCACGACCGGAATGGGAGGGAATCAGCCCCAGCATTTT. The chain couples TRBV6-6 to TRBJ1-5; D remains ambiguous. This CDR3 is built from 14 residues. Germline values: CDR1 MNHNY, CDR2 SVGAGI (reference sequence). V was cut by 10 bases and J by 4 bases, with 17 bases left in between.

The chain combines TRBV7-8 with TRBJ2-7, with D tentatively TRBD2 (5 bases). The CDR3 runs to 15 residues. The V end lost 0 bases, the J end lost 3 bases, and 12 bases lay between the germline ends. Germline lookup yields CDR1 SGHVS and CDR2 FQNEAQ. The CDR3 DNA follows: TGTGCCAGCAGCTTAGCGGTGTCGGGGAGCTACGAGCAGTACTTC. Its translation is CASSLAVSGSYEQYF.

The CDR3 region is CASSSGLAGSNEQFF. DNA of the CDR3: TGTGCCAGCAGCTCAGGACTAGCGGGAAGCAATGAGCAGTTCTTC. The chain joins TRBV11-3 to TRBJ2-1; 12 bases align to TRBD2. Trimming cost V 4 bases and J 6 bases; bases outside gene matches: 4. Germline V gene lookup returns CDR1 SGHNT and CDR2 YENEEA. The CDR3 contains 15 residues.

The chain carries TRBV19 and TRBJ1-4; 9 bases are a match to TRBD1. Per germline, CDR1 LNHDA and CDR2 SQIVND (reference sequence). V shed 5 bases and J 7 bases; nucleotides not matched to a gene: 11. The CDR3 extends over 16 amino acids. This chain's CDR3 is CASSQPAGTGTEKLFF. For the CDR3, the DNA is TGTGCCAGTAGTCAACCCGCCGGGACAGGGACTGAAAAACTGTTTTTT.